The present T cell receptor (beta chain) was sequenced within a study of control samples from healthy donors and cancer patients. This CDR3 is 14 amino acids long. V was pared by 6 bases and J by 7 bases, with 6 bases of the junction left unmatched. The germline V gene has CDR1 SNHLY and CDR2 FYNNEI. The assay was immunoSEQ multiplex PCR, and TCRdb's table has in-frame clones only and misses some. The sample gives roughly 150,000 clones, roughly 92% of which show up once; 2% to 2.5% is in the top ten. This sequence joins TRBV2 and TRBJ1-5, with 10 bases identical to TRBD1. This TCR came from a man aged 50 to 59 in good health. Source material: blood. The CDR3 region has the DNA TGTGCCAGCAGATTGGACAGGGGGTACCAGCCCCAGCATTTT. Amino acid sequence: CASRLDRGYQPQHF. Drawing the rest from reference TRBV2 and TRBJ1-5, the complete variable domain is EPEVTQTPSHQVTQMGQEVILRCVPISNHLYFYWYRQILGQKVEFLVSFYNNEISEKSEIFDDQFSVERPDGSNFTLKIRSTKLEDSAMYFCASRLDRGYQPQHFGDGTRLSIL.